This is a list of T cell receptor beta chains from one sample in a study of blood T cell repertoires in COVID-19. This table comes from immunoSEQ multiplex PCR, and its TCRdb copy is limited to in-frame clones, with some not included. This table holds under 300,000 clones, 70% to 90% found once. Source material: PBMCs or T cells enriched from blood (not recorded which). The receptor source for this set is a woman between 50 and 59 years old who had been exposed to COVID-19. The CDR3 runs from the conserved cysteine through the conserved F or W.

j_call | v_call | cdr3_aa
TRBJ1-3 | TRBV11-2 | CASSLRLGNTIYF
TRBJ2-6 | TRBV7-2 | CASSLQGSSGANVLTF
TRBJ2-2 | TRBV25-1 | CASRAGSSYLGELFF
TRBJ1-6 | TRBV28 | CASTPSGGRGFYNSPLHF
TRBJ1-2 | TRBV4-3 | CASSQGTGANGYTF
TRBJ1-2 | TRBV2 | CASSGDSLYGYTF
TRBJ2-1 | TRBV7-2 | CASSLAGGTGYNEQFF
TRBJ1-3 | TRBV19 | CASKAFSGNTIYF
TRBJ2-5 | TRBV2 | CASSEYIRGQETQYF
TRBJ2-7 | TRBV12-1 | CASSLGQGRSYEQYF
TRBJ1-1 | TRBV5-4 | CASSWTGNMNTEAFF
TRBJ2-6 | TRBV10-3 | CATSLRQGFSGANVLTF
TRBJ2-2 | TRBV15 | CATSSRQGKTGELFF
TRBJ1-2 | TRBV19 | CATSTGLGYTF
TRBJ1-5 | TRBV9 | CASSVGREPSPYQPQHF
TRBJ2-6 | TRBV18 | CASSQMTGANVLTF
TRBJ1-3 | TRBV14 | CASSPHSFLSGNTIYF
TRBJ2-2 | TRBV6-5 | CASSRRTGIPGELFF
TRBJ1-3 | TRBV7-9 | CASSSPPGQGGNTIYF
TRBJ2-3 | TRBV11-2 | CASSLGGLSTDTQYF
TRBJ1-3 | TRBV9 | CASSVFDSSFSGNTIYF
TRBJ1-5 | TRBV19 | CASTPGMINQPQHF